This TCR beta chain came from a study of T cell responses to AZD1222 COVID-19 vaccine. On this clone itself: Its specificity is not known.

Whole-study results and caveats: Among vaccine-associated CD4 TCRs, coverage spanned spike, with dominance at 160-218 and 743-854. Nearly half of the spike-specific TCRs reportedly recognize variant regions that carry no mutations. The donors showed a predominance of white British ancestry and of females, with possible underestimation of clonal diversity.

Sequencing was performed with immunoSEQ multiplex PCR; in TCRdb, only in-frame clones are kept and a portion is missing. The sample holds around 120,000 clones, around 92% seen once. The CDR3 totals 14 residues. V shed 6 bases and J shed 2 bases, with 14 bases lying between them. Per germline, CDR1 SQVTM and CDR2 ANQGSEA. This clonotype originated in an adult in good health. Sequencing used peripheral blood, obtained on day 0 of AZD1222 vaccination. This chain joins TRBV29-1 and TRBJ2-1, with D possibly matching TRBD1 (5 bases). The CDR3 DNA is TGCAGCGTGCTGCAGGGATGGACCTACAATGAGCAGTTCTTC. Protein: CSVLQGWTYNEQFF.